These 27 T cell receptor beta chains share one sample of origin, sequenced in a study of T cell responses to AZD1222 COVID-19 vaccine. Data came from immunoSEQ multiplex PCR; TCRdb stores just in-frame clones and leaves some out. The sample has tens of thousands of clones; roughly 86% are singletons. The sample in question was peripheral blood, obtained 28 days after the second AZD1222 dose. All receptors derive from an adult who received the AZD1222 COVID-19 vaccine.

The J gene is TRBJ1-2, the V gene TRBV10-1; possible D gene TRBD1, 5 bases. Germline assignment: CDR1 WNHNN and CDR2 SYGVQD (reference sequence). The CDR3 extends over 13 amino acids. V was shortened by 0 bases and J by 8 bases, with 10 bases between the two germline ends. CDR3 residues: CASSESKGTGYTF. In DNA, the CDR3 is TGCGCCAGCAGTGAGTCAAAGGGGACCGGCTACACCTTC.

The rearrangement uses TRBV4-1 and TRBJ2-7; D is unclear. The CDR3 is made up of 15 amino acids. Germline-derived CDR1 and CDR2 are MGHRA and YSYEKL. V lost 1 base to trimming and J lost 2 bases, with 12 bases between them. CDR3 sequence: CASSQVDGNPYEQYF. The CDR3, as DNA: TGCGCCAGCAGCCAAGTGGACGGAAACCCCTACGAGCAGTACTTC.

This chain links TRBV19 with TRBJ1-5; maybe TRBD1 (6 bases). CDR3 length: 16 amino acids. Germline lookup yields CDR1 LNHDA and CDR2 SQIVND (reference sequence). V was clipped by 7 bases and J by 6 bases, with 22 bases between them. The CDR3 nucleotides are TGTGCCAGTACCCTCCGCTGGGGGCAGCGCGGTCAGCCCCAGCATTTT. Protein product: CASTLRWGQRGQPQHF.

The rearrangement links TRBV6-2 or TRBV6-3 to TRBJ1-3; D unclear. Deletions cut 2 bases from V and 4 bases from J, with 15 bases between. This CDR3 spans 16 amino acids. Germline assignment: CDR1 MNHEY and CDR2 SVGEGT. CDR3 sequence reads: CASSYPSDLWGNTIYF. Here the CDR3 DNA reads TGTGCCAGCAGTTACCCTTCGGACCTGTGGGGAAACACCATATATTTT.

The chain recombines TRBV6-6 with TRBJ1-2, with D tentatively TRBD1 (5 bases). The V gene's germline CDR1 is MNHNY and CDR2 SVGAGI (reference sequence). There are 15 residues in the CDR3. Deletions cut 0 bases from V and 4 bases from J, with 12 bases between. The CDR3 region is CASSYSRGEGYGYTF. In nucleotides, the CDR3 is TGTGCCAGCAGTTACTCGAGGGGCGAGGGCTATGGCTACACCTTC.

The chain recombines TRBV11-1 with TRBJ1-2, with D perhaps matching TRBD1 (6 bases). V was trimmed by 4 bases and J by 7 bases, leaving 13 bases between them. Germline loops: CDR1 SGHAT, CDR2 FQDESV (reference sequence). The CDR3 is made up of 13 amino acids. CDR3 protein: CASSSRQVPGYTF. The CDR3 DNA follows: TGTGCCAGCAGCTCAAGACAGGTACCTGGCTACACCTTC.

A single count supports this clone. V and J are TRBV7-2 and TRBJ1-5; a weak D match, TRBD1 (5 bases). The V and J ends lost 5 bases and 3 bases respectively, with 14 bases between them. This CDR3 comprises 15 residues. Looked up from germline, CDR1 is SGHTA and CDR2 is FQGNSA. CDR3 in DNA: TGTGCCAGCAGCCAAACGTCGGACAACAATCAGCCCCAGCATTTT. Protein product: CASSQTSDNNQPQHF.

The chain is built from TRBV7-8 and TRBJ1-1, with D maybe TRBD1 (5 bases). Trimming removed 1 base from V and 5 bases from J, with 20 bases in between. CDR1 and CDR2 from the germline V gene are SGHVS and FQNEAQ. The CDR3 contains 17 residues. As DNA, the CDR3 is TGTGCCAGCAGCTTAGTAAGTGGGCGGCGGGGGGAGACTGAAGCTTTCTTT. Amino acid sequence: CASSLVSGRRGETEAFF.

The chain employs TRBV9 and TRBJ2-7; D gene uncertain. Germline lookup yields CDR1 SGDLS and CDR2 YYNGEE. There are 13 residues in the CDR3. V lost 0 bases, J lost 3 bases, and 7 bases lay in between. Here the CDR3 reads CASSVGVSYEQYF. CDR3 DNA sequence: TGTGCCAGCAGCGTAGGGGTGAGCTACGAGCAGTACTTC. Full variable domain (outside the CDR3, taken from reference TRBV9 and TRBJ2-7): DSGVTQTPKHLITATGQRVTLRCSPRSGDLSVYWYQQSLDQGLQFLIQYYNGEERAKGNILERFSAQQFPDLHSELNLSSLELGDSALYFCASSVGVSYEQYFGPGTRLTVT.

The rearrangement links TRBV28 to TRBJ2-5, with 7 bases lining up with TRBD2. Germline loops: CDR1 MDHEN, CDR2 SYDVKM. The CDR3 has 16 residues. With V trimmed by 6 bases and J by 3 bases, 13 bases remained unmatched. In DNA form, the CDR3 reads TGTGCCAGCAGCCACGCCAGTGGGAGGGGTGAAGAGACCCAGTACTTC. Its translation: CASSHASGRGEETQYF.

This clone was seen just once. The CDR3 coding sequence is TGCGCCAGCAGCCAAGTTCTAGCGGGAGTCTCCTCGGAGCAGTTCTTC. This encodes CASSQVLAGVSSEQFF. This chain joins TRBV4-3 and TRBJ2-1, with 10 nucleotides matching TRBD2. The junction had 10 bases not matched to a gene; V was cut back by 1 base and J by 10 bases. Germline CDR1 is LGHNA and CDR2 is YSLEER. There are 16 residues in the CDR3.

The rearrangement links TRBV30 to TRBJ1-1; D gene unclear. CDR3 size: 14 residues. V was trimmed by 0 bases and J by 0 bases, leaving 8 bases between them. The germline CDR1 and CDR2 sequences are GTSNPN and SVGIG (reference sequence). The CDR3 is CAWSVFALNTEAFF. CDR3 bases: TGTGCCTGGAGTGTCTTCGCCCTGAACACTGAAGCTTTCTTT. The whole variable domain, remainder taken from reference TRBV30 and TRBJ1-1, is SQTIHQWPATLVQPVGSPLSLECTVEGTSNPNLYWYRQAAGRGLQLLFYSVGIGQISSEVPQNLSASRPQDRQFILSSKKLLLSDSGFYLCAWSVFALNTEAFFGQGTRLTVV.

The rearrangement links TRBV7-6 to TRBJ1-3; no firm D call. Germline assignment: CDR1 SGHVS and CDR2 FNYEAQ. The CDR3 spans 13 residues. Between the trimmed V and J ends, which lost 1 base and 8 bases, there was a span of 9 bases. This CDR3 is CASSLGRRDTIYF. In DNA form, the CDR3 reads TGTGCCAGCAGCTTAGGGAGGAGGGACACCATATATTTT.

The chain recombines TRBV28 with TRBJ1-1, with D maybe TRBD1 (5 bases). V shed 6 bases and J shed 2 bases, with 13 bases lying between them. The CDR3 has 14 amino acids. The germline CDR1 and CDR2 sequences are MDHEN and SYDVKM. The CDR3 DNA follows: TGTGCCAGCAGGACGCAGGGACCCAACACTGAAGCTTTCTTT. Translation: CASRTQGPNTEAFF.

The rearrangement links TRBV6-6 to TRBJ1-4; D is perhaps TRBD1 (5 bases). Looked up from germline, CDR1 is MNHNY and CDR2 is SVGAGI (reference sequence). The V gene lost 6 bases and the J gene lost 7 bases, with 15 bases spanning the gap. The CDR3 loop spans 14 amino acids. CDR3 sequence (DNA): TGTGCCAGCAGAAGCAGGGAGGGCTTTGAAAAACTGTTTTTT. This sequence encodes CASRSREGFEKLFF.

This clone showed up just once. This chain joins TRBV28 and TRBJ2-5, with a weak D call TRBD2 (5 bases). This CDR3 region has 13 residues. Germline CDR1 MDHEN, CDR2 SYDVKM. Trimming took 3 bases from V and 3 from J, leaving 8 bases between them. The CDR3 nucleotides read TGTGCCAGCAGTTTGCCAGCGGAAGAGACCCAGTACTTC. It codes for CASSLPAEETQYF.

This clone was seen a handful of times. The rearrangement uses TRBV10-3 and TRBJ1-6; 8 nucleotides agree with TRBD1. Unmatched junction bases numbered 8, after V lost 3 bases and J lost 10 bases. The length of the CDR3 is 15 residues. Germline-derived CDR1 and CDR2 are ENHRY and SYGVKD. This CDR3 reads CAISEGQGANSPLHF. DNA of the CDR3: TGTGCCATCAGTGAAGGGCAGGGGGCGAACTCACCCCTCCACTTT.

This clone was counted once. The chain recombines TRBV4-2 with TRBJ2-1, with D possibly TRBD2 on 6 matching bases. V lost 0 bases and J 4 bases, leaving 13 bases between the germline ends. The CDR3 runs to 16 residues. CDR1 and CDR2 from the germline V gene are LGHNA and YNFKEQ. CDR3 DNA sequence: TGTGCCAGCAGCCAAGATGCGACGGGAGCATACAATGAGCAGTTCTTC. Amino acid sequence: CASSQDATGAYNEQFF.

The rearrangement uses TRBV27 and TRBJ2-1, with D maybe TRBD2 (5 bases). Germline-derived CDR1 and CDR2 are MNHEY and SMNVEV (reference sequence). CDR3 length equals 15 residues. Trimming stripped 2 bases from V and 0 bases from J, with 8 bases between. The CDR3 loop is CASSLSGSSYNEQFF. The CDR3 DNA reads TGTGCCAGCAGTTTAAGTGGGAGCTCCTACAATGAGCAGTTCTTC.

The chain couples TRBV5-1 to TRBJ2-5; no clear D. CDR1 and CDR2 (germline): SGHRS, YFSETQ. V was trimmed by 0 bases and J by 3 bases, leaving 3 bases between them. The CDR3 has 12 amino acids. The CDR3 region is CASSLGKETQYF. The CDR3 nucleotides read TGCGCCAGCAGCTTGGGGAAAGAGACCCAGTACTTC.

This clone was detected once. V is TRBV29-1 and J is TRBJ1-1; a weak D match, TRBD1 (6 bases). From germline, CDR1 is SQVTM and CDR2 ANQGSEA. This CDR3 spans 12 amino acids. Trimming removed 3 bases at V and 5 bases at J, with 10 bases between. The CDR3: CSVEGGQTEAFF. In nucleotides, the CDR3 is TGCAGCGTTGAGGGGGGGCAGACTGAAGCTTTCTTT.

J is TRBJ2-7 and V is TRBV6-5, with D uncertain. Germline loops: CDR1 MNHEY, CDR2 SVGAGI. This CDR3 comprises 15 residues. V shed 6 bases and J shed 4 bases, with 19 bases lying between them. CDR3 sequence reads: CASRRPSRGSYEQYF. CDR3 nucleotides: TGTGCCAGCAGGCGGCCCAGCCGAGGCTCTTACGAGCAGTACTTC.

The chain couples TRBV7-9 to TRBJ2-1; TRBD2 is a possible D gene (6 bases). CDR3 length equals 15 residues. Germline CDR1 reads SEHNR; CDR2 reads FQNEAQ (reference sequence). V was clipped by 5 bases and J by 2 bases, with 13 bases between them. The chain's CDR3 is CASSPRDSPYNEQFF. DNA for the CDR3: TGTGCCAGCAGCCCCCGGGACTCCCCCTACAATGAGCAGTTCTTC.

The V and J genes are TRBV5-6 and TRBJ2-3, with TRBD2 matching over 8 bases. The CDR3 is made up of 14 amino acids. The junction had 1 base not matched to a gene; V was cut back by 2 bases and J by 2 bases. Germline V gene lookup returns CDR1 SGHDT and CDR2 YYEEEE. The CDR3 DNA sequence: TGTGCCAGCAGCTTACTAGCGGACACAGATACGCAGTATTTT. The encoded protein is CASSLLADTDTQYF.

This chain links TRBV6-5 with TRBJ1-2; the D is unclear. CDR1 and CDR2 (germline): MNHEY, SVGAGI. With 5 bases removed from V and 4 bases from J, the gap between germline ends came to 8 bases. The length of the CDR3 is 12 residues. The CDR3 DNA reads as TGTGCCAGCAGTACACAGCCCTATGGCTACACCTTC. Translated, it gives CASSTQPYGYTF.

This sequence joins TRBV19 and TRBJ1-1; maybe TRBD1 (6 bases). The CDR3 has 12 residues. Per the germline V gene, CDR1 is LNHDA and CDR2 is SQIVND (reference sequence). V lost 5 bases and J lost 5, with 9 bases in between. DNA of the CDR3: TGTGCCAGTAGTCGGGGGGCAACTGAAGCTTTCTTT. It specifies CASSRGATEAFF.

This chain links TRBV25-1 with TRBJ1-5; D not certain. Trimming stripped 7 bases from V and 0 bases from J, with 16 bases between. Germline assignment: CDR1 MGHDK and CDR2 SYGVNS. This CDR3 has 16 amino acids. CDR3 residues: CASTNGRRLSNQPQHF. In DNA form, the CDR3 reads TGTGCCAGCACTAACGGGAGGAGGCTTAGCAATCAGCCCCAGCATTTT. The entire variable domain, with the rest obtained from reference TRBV25-1 and TRBJ1-5, is as follows: EADIYQTPRYLVIGTGKKITLECSQTMGHDKMYWYQQDPGMELHLIHYSYGVNSTEKGDLSSESTVSRIRTEHFPLTLESARPSHTSQYLCASTNGRRLSNQPQHFGDGTRLSIL.